The table lists the clone carrying this T cell receptor (beta chain) with many counts. Its matching antigen is unknown. Researchers defined stable Graves' hyperthyroidism as no ophthalmopathy progression within 18 months. Fresh 10 ml peripheral blood yielded PBMCs. The entry originates in a study of T cells in Graves' hyperthyroidism and ophthalmopathy. Study-wide results and caveats: Most clonotypes that expanded in the thyroid above 0.001 also showed up in blood.

It was RNA transcripts that yielded the amplified TCR beta CDR3 regions. First-round RT-PCR of the TCR CDR3 relied on the HTBI primer set. MiXCR, run by TCRdb on the multiplex PCR reads, gives a single entry per CDR3 protein. The sample shows 500,000 to 700,000 distinct CDR3 sequences, around 17% of them seen only once. The sequence came from a young woman with Graves' hyperthyroidism. The sample was blood.

The CDR3 sequence is CASSRYSSGANVLTF. In DNA, the CDR3 is TGCGCCAGCAGCCGCTATAGCTCTGGGGCCAACGTCCTGACTTTC. The V call is TRBV5-1, the J call TRBJ2-6; D ambiguous. This CDR3 comprises 15 residues. Trimming cost V 4 bases and J 0 bases, with 8 bases left between them. The germline gives CDR1 SGHRS, CDR2 YFSETQ.